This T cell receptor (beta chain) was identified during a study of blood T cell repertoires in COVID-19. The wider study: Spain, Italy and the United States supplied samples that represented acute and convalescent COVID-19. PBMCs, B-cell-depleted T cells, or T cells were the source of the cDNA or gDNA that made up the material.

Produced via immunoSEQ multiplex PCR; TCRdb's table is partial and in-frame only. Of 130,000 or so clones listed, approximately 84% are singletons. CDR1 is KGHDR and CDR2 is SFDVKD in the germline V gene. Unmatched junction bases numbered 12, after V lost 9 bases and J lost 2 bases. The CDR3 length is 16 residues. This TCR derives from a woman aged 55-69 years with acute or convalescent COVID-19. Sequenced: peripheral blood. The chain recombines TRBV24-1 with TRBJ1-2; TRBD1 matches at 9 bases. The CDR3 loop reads CATSPGQGSLNYGYTF. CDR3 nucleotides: TGTGCCACCTCCCCGGGACAGGGTTCTTTAAACTATGGCTACACCTTC.